This paragraph reports one TCR beta chain. At one of its ends the junction is not consistent with the germline gene, which may arise from a read error. TCR beta VDJ combinations and CDR3 sequences were profiled from genomic DNA. TCRdb re-called the reads through MiXCR, storing one row per CDR3 protein. The sample gives just over 400,000 distinct CDR3 sequences, just under 70% of which show up once; 3% to 4.5% is in the top ten. Germline loops: CDR1 SGHTA, CDR2 FQGNSA. The CDR3 has 16 residues. This record comes from a study of CD8+CD57+ T cells in acquired aplastic anemia. The chain couples TRBV7-2 to TRBJ2-7; D remains unclear. The receptor was derived from a human donor in good health, serving as a control. The sequenced sample consisted of sorted CD4+, CD8+, or CD8+CD57+ T cells (not recorded which) from PBMCs. CDR3 region: CASSLASWTHSYGQYF. CDR3 nucleotide sequence: TGTGCCAGCAGCTTAGCTAGTTGGACCCACTCCTACGGGCAGTACTTC.